The entry below gives a single T cell receptor (beta chain) sequence along with its context. In its sample, this clone was seen once. Its antigen remains unidentified. Base qualities were left out, and no much larger clone turns up one base away. The sample contains more than one DNA sequence encoding this CDR3. Receptor libraries were prepared by the immunoSEQ multiplex PCR assay. For the multiplex PCR, a mixture combining 60 forward primers for TCR Vbeta segments and 13 reverse primers for TCR Jbeta segments was used. A multiplex PCR assay on genomic DNA amplified the CDR3 region of rearranged TCR beta genes. The amplified TCR beta libraries were sequenced on the Illumina HiSeq System as 87-base-pair reads. Turning to the authors' computational methods: A later analysis counted about 76 million unique TCR beta chains across the 666 repertoires, and roughly 11 million of these chains were shared by at least two donors. To remove PCR and sequencing errors, raw reads were error-corrected and collapsed into unique sequences using a nearest-neighbor algorithm that merged closely related sequences. To assign V, D and J gene segments, CDR3 sequences were aligned to IMGT reference sequences. For a sequence to be retained, a match of at least six nucleotides was required to both a V gene segment and a J gene segment. A rearrangement was called productive if the CDR3 had no stop codons and remained in frame with V and J, and every other rearrangement was called non-productive. Following IMGT convention, CDR3 was defined as the stretch from the second conserved V-encoded cysteine to the conserved J-encoded phenylalanine. The earlier analysis of a few hundred of the donors excluded sequences that lacked an unambiguous match to a single V gene segment. In an earlier analysis of a few hundred of the donors, V segments were called functional above 56.7% productive rearrangements and were called segregating when the between-donor standard deviation exceeded 5%. To diagnose cytomegalovirus status from the catalog of TCR beta chain sequences, a statistical classification framework was built. In a later analysis, TCR nucleotide sequences were compared against IMGT/GENE-DB human TR gene sequences so that V and J genes could be assigned. In a later analysis, CDR3 sequences and most-parsimonious VDJ recombination scenarios were assigned using the TCRdist pipeline. In a later analysis, each TCR beta chain was defined by its CDR3 amino acid sequence together with its V-gene family, and reads without a unique V-gene family were excluded. As a way to deal with suspected cross-contamination and a sequencing artifact, a later analysis dropped roughly 600 nucleotide sequences that were highly shared and had low generation probability. In a later analysis, a clonal expansion index was calculated for each public chain from normalized within-repertoire ranks of inferred template counts. Generation probabilities in a later analysis came from a VDJ recombination model fitted to out-of-frame rearrangements, and those results were checked against IGoR. A later analysis scored TCR-TCR, TCR-HLA and TCR-CMV co-occurrence with hypergeometric tests, applying a repertoire-size bias correction to TCR pairs. A later analysis estimated false discovery rates by permuting HLA or CMV assignments 20 times. In a later analysis, co-occurring TCRs were grouped with DBSCAN, and TCRdist sequence similarity was added when clustering was performed within HLA-allele-positive subsets. Repertoires with fewer than 30,000 or more than 120,000 public chains were left out of co-occurrence clustering, as were several repertoires with anomalous nucleotide sharing. TCRdb carries this immuneACCESS record with in-frame sequences only. Its versions omit some clonotypes, under half of them owing to an unresolved V gene in the studies checked, with the rest unexplained. V and J calls plus clone size are reproduced from that table; the DNA served to infer D and trimming. The sample table shows over 95,000 clones, and 70% to 80% are seen once. More than 3% of the sample belongs to the ten largest clones.

In total, roughly 670 healthy bone marrow donors made up the cohort. At the time of sampling, every cohort member was nominally healthy, though immune exposures that went unrecorded were likely present. The donor was CMV seronegative and was included in the group of 352 seronegative cohort members. Each donor provided a peripheral blood sample, and peripheral blood mononuclear cells were used for TCR beta sequencing. The Qiagen DNeasy Blood Extraction Kit was used to extract genomic DNA from the blood cell samples. This record belongs to a study of cytomegalovirus exposure and HLA in healthy donors (dated by TCRdb to about 2017). Looking at the study overall: In an earlier analysis of approximately 500 of the donors, less than 350 Gb of sequence data and 95 million to 130 million unique TCR beta sequences from 150 million to 200 million T cells were reported. Roughly 300 gigabases of sequencing data and tens of millions of unique TCR sequences were included in an early release covering several hundred HLA-typed donors. Among the 398 genotyped donors, approximately 76% belonged to the genetic ancestry cluster associated with self-reported Caucasian donors. The aim of the study was to test whether cataloging public T cell receptors could identify signatures of past pathogen exposure. The T cell repertoires of around 730 subjects were profiled by immunosequencing and related to cytomegalovirus serostatus. In addition to the first cohort of approximately 670 subjects, a separate validation cohort of under 150 different subjects was used. The study combined high-throughput TCR immunosequencing, statistical association of individual TCRs with disease status, and machine learning to predict cytomegalovirus infection status. In a later analysis, previously published TCR beta repertoires from fewer than 750 donors were re-analyzed and high-resolution HLA genotyping was added so that TCR occurrence patterns could be studied. Rather than drawing on any new phenotypic data, the later analysis identified candidate immune exposures from TCR beta sequences and the way those sequences occurred across donors. In an earlier analysis of several hundred of the donors, high-throughput TCR beta sequencing was used to judge whether each TCR beta V gene segment behaved as functional or pseudogenic. Alongside the repertoire data, information on donor age, sex, ethnicity and CMV serostatus was compiled. A later genetic analysis used genome-wide SNP genotypes for 398 of the 666 donors, treating that subset as a discovery cohort. All discovery cohort repertoires had been generated using a single sequencing platform. Both class I and class II loci were covered by HLA typing, at four-digit resolution. The number of typed donors differed by locus: 629-630 for A, B, C, DRB1 and DQB1; 500 to 550 for DQA1; roughly 600 for DPA1; and 400 to 480 for DPB1. Roughly five DR-DQ haplotypes were treated as single units for association and clustering because of strong linkage in the cohort. Among roughly 400 genotyped donors of the cohort, an average of roughly 230,000 unique TCR beta nucleotide sequences was sequenced per donor, of which 15% to 20% were non-productive. General conclusions and limits of the study: Specific HLA alleles were associated with around 18,000 TCR beta sequences at a false discovery rate of 0.05 in a later analysis. CMV serostatus was the only immune exposure information available for the cohort. In a later analysis, the rate of TCR association differed among HLA loci, with DRB1 alleles having the most associated TCRs and HLA-C alleles having the fewest. When HLA alleles, especially DR and DQ, strongly co-occurred, TCR associations were difficult to assign to individual alleles. In vitro tests confirmed that three of the cytomegalovirus-associated TCR beta chains recognize cytomegalovirus antigens. In a later analysis, HLA-associated TCR beta chains showed more clonal expansion and lower generation probabilities than non-associated chains that were equally common. A cluster of highly shared sequence variants was judged likely to be a technical artifact of the sequencing pipeline. While some public TCRs were present in many individuals, most TCR sequences turned up only very rarely across donors. Some IMGT-functional V segments, including TRBV6-2 and TRBV6-3, could not be told apart with the 87-base-pair reads, so those segments were excluded. An earlier analysis of approximately 600 of the donors showed that most TCR beta V segments appeared in productive rearrangements either about 87% or about 30% of the time, which broadly matched IMGT annotations. The earlier analysis of approximately 540 of the donors excluded some 15 rarely observed V segments, including chromosome 9 orphons, because counts were too low. Correlated functional status among segregating V segments might be attributable to linkage disequilibrium, but an unknown experimental factor could not be ruled out. HLA typing was unavailable for some donors at each locus, so association tests used only the typed subset. A later analysis found that most CMV-associated TCR beta chains appeared HLA-restricted, with HLA associations seemingly driven largely by CMV exposure. In a later genetic analysis, fewer N-insertions in productive TCRs were reported among donors in an Asian-associated ancestry cluster than the approximately 710-donor mean. According to a later analysis, parvovirus B19, influenza, CMV and Epstein-Barr virus appeared linked to several top co-occurrence clusters. A total of fewer than 200 TCR beta chains were listed by the study as associated with cytomegalovirus. A further reported finding was that TCR beta sequences accurately predicted the HLA-A and HLA-B alleles for most subjects in the first cohort. It was suggested by the authors that the approach could potentially be generalized to other disease states and immunological phenotypes. An association between a missense DCLRE1C variant and V-gene and J-gene trimming of TCR beta chains was found in a later genetic analysis and replicated in an independent cohort. The cohort was sequenced for TCR beta chains only, and without alpha or paired-chain data the features that could be detected were limited. Cytomegalovirus status was reported to be diagnosed by the classifier with high specificity and sensitivity in both the original and validation cohorts. Presence/absence analyses assumed roughly uniform sequencing depth across donors, an assumption that may not hold.

The germline V gene encodes CDR1 MDHEN and CDR2 SYDVKM. V is cut by 5 bases and J by 6 bases, and the space between the germline ends is 13 bases. The CDR3 starts with the cysteine, ends with the phenylalanine, and has 13 residues. CDR3 DNA is the only sequence kept; it has 39 bases, read in frame from the first base. This sequence uses TRBV28 and TRBJ1-1; the D gene is possibly TRBD1, with 5 bases matching. The sequenced sample was PBMCs. The clonotype comes from a man aged 35 to 55 in good health and CMV-seronegative. The CDR3 loop reads CASSLVGVAEAFF. DNA sequence: TGTGCCAGCAGTCTAGTAGGGGTCGCTGAAGCTTTCTTT.